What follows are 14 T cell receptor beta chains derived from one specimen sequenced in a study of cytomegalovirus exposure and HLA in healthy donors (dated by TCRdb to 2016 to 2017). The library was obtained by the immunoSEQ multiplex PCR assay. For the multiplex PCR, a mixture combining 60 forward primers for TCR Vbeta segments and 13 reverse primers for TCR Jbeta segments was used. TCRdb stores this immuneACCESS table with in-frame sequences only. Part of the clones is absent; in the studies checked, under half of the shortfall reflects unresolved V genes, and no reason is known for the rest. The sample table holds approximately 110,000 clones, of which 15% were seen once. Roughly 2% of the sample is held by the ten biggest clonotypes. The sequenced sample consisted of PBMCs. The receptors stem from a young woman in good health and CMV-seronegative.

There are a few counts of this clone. CDR3 loop: CASSQEGQGAGGNQPQHF. Written as DNA, the CDR3 is TGTGCCAGCAGCCAAGAGGGACAGGGGGCCGGGGGCAATCAGCCCCAGCATTTT. V and J are TRBV4-2 and TRBJ1-5; 12 bases agree with TRBD1. Losses at the gene ends were 0 bases for V and 2 bases for J; bases not matched to a gene: 5. CDR1 LGHNA and CDR2 YNFKEQ come from the germline V gene. The CDR3 length is 18 residues.

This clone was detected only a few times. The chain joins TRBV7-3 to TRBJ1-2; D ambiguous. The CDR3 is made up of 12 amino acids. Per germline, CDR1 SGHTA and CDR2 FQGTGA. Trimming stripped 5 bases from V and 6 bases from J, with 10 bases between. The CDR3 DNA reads TGTGCCAGCAGCCCGCCGGGAGATGGCTACACCTTC. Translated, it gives CASSPPGDGYTF.

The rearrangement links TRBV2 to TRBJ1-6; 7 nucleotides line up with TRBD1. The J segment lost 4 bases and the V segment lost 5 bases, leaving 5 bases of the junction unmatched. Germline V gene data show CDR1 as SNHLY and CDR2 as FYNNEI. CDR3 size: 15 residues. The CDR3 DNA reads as TGTGCCAGCAGTCCTAAGACAGGGTATAATTCACCCCTCCACTTT. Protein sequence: CASSPKTGYNSPLHF.

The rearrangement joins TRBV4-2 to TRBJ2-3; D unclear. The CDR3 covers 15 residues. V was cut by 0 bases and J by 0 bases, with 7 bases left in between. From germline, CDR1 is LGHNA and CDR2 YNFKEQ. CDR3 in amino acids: CASSQDYTSTDTQYF. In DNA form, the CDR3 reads TGTGCCAGCAGCCAAGACTATACTAGCACAGATACGCAGTATTTT.

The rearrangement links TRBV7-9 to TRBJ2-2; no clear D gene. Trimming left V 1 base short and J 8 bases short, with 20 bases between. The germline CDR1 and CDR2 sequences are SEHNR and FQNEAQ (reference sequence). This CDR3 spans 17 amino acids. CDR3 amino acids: CASSLEGPASVLGELFF. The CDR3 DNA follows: TGTGCCAGCAGCTTAGAAGGCCCGGCTAGTGTATTAGGGGAGCTGTTTTTT.

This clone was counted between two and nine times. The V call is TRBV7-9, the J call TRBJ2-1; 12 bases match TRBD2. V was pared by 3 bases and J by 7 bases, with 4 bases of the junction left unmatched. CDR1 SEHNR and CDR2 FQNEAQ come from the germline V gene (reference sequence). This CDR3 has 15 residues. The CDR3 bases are TGTGCCAGCAGCTTCCTAGCGGGGGGGCTGAATGAGCAGTTCTTC. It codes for CASSFLAGGLNEQFF.

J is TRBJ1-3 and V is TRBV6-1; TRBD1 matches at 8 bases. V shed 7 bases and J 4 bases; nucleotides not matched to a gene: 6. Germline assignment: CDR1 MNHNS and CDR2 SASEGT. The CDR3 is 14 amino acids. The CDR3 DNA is TGTGCCAGCATCCGGACAGGGTACGGAAACACCATATATTTT. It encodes CASIRTGYGNTIYF.

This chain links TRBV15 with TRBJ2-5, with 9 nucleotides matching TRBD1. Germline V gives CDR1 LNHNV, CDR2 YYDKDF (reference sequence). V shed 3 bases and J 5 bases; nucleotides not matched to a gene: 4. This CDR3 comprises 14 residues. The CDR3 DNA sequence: TGTGCCACCAGCAGGGACAGGGGTGTGGAGACCCAGTACTTC. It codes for CATSRDRGVETQYF. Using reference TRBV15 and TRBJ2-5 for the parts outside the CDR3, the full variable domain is DAMVIQNPRYQVTQFGKPVTLSCSQTLNHNVMYWYQQKSSQAPKLLFHYYDKDFNNEADTPDNFQSRRPNTSFCFLDIRSPGLGDTAMYLCATSRDRGVETQYFGPGTRLLVL.

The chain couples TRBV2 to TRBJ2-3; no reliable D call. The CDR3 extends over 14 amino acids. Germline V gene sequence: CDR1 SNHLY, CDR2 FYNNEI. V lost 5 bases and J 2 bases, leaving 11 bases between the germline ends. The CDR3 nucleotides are TGTGCCAGCAGTTTCCAGTCACCCACAGATACGCAGTATTTT. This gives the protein CASSFQSPTDTQYF. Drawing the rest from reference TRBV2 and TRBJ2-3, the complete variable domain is EPEVTQTPSHQVTQMGQEVILRCVPISNHLYFYWYRQILGQKVEFLVSFYNNEISEKSEIFDDQFSVERPDGSNFTLKIRSTKLEDSAMYFCASSFQSPTDTQYFGPGTRLTVL.

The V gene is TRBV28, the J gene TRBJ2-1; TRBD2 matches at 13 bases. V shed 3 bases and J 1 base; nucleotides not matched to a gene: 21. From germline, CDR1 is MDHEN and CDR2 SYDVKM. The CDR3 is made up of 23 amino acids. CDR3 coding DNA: TGTGCCAGCAGTTTGCCGCTCGGGATTCCGGGACTAGCGGGGTCCCTGTCCTACAATGAGCAGTTCTTC. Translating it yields CASSLPLGIPGLAGSLSYNEQFF.

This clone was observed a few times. The CDR3 DNA follows: TGCGCCAGCAGCCCGACCCCCCGGGGATCGGACACTGAAGCTTTCTTT. It translates to CASSPTPRGSDTEAFF. The chain uses TRBV4-3 and TRBJ1-1; D is unclear. The germline V and J ends were trimmed by 4 bases and 3 bases, with 18 bases remaining between them. CDR3 length: 16 residues. Per the germline V gene, CDR1 is LGHNA and CDR2 is YSLEER.

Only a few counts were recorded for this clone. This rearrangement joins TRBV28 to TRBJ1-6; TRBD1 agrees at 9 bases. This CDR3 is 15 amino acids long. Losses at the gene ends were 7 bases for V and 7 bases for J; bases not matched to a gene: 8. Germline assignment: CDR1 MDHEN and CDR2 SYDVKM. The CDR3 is CASTPRTGDNSPLHF. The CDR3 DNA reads TGTGCCAGCACCCCCCGGACAGGGGACAATTCACCCCTCCACTTT.

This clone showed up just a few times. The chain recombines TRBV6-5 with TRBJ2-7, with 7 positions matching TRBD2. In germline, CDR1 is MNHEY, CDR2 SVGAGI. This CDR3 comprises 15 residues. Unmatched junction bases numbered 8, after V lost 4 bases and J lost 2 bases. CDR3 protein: CASSLGAGLTYEQYF. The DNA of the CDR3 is TGTGCCAGCAGTTTAGGAGCGGGGTTGACCTACGAGCAGTACTTC.

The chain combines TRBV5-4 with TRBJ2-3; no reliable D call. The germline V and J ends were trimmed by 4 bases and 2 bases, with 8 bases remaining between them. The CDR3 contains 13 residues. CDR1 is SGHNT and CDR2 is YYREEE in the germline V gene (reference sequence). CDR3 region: CASSVAVTDTQYF. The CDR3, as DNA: TGTGCCAGCAGCGTGGCGGTCACAGATACGCAGTATTTT.